What follows are 17 T cell receptor beta chains derived from one specimen sequenced in a study of identical twins. From the 5' RACE reads, TCRdb called clonotypes with MiXCR, one entry per CDR3 protein. Among more than 1.5 million distinct CDR3 sequences listed, less than 35% were seen once. Input material: cord blood. The receptors were sampled from a newborn girl in good health.

The chain is built from TRBV7-2 and TRBJ1-2; 8 nucleotides line up with TRBD1. Looked up from germline, CDR1 is SGHTA and CDR2 is FQGNSA. The CDR3 covers 15 residues. Germline trimming cut 5 bases from V and 4 bases from J; bases unmatched to any gene: 9. The chain's CDR3 is CASSPHPGQGYGYTF. DNA of the CDR3: TGTGCCAGCAGCCCCCATCCCGGACAGGGCTATGGCTACACCTTC.

V and J are TRBV7-2 and TRBJ1-1, with TRBD1 matching over 10 bases. J was trimmed by 5 bases and V by 6 bases; bases with no gene match: 6. Germline assignment: CDR1 SGHTA and CDR2 FQGNSA. The CDR3 runs 14 residues. The CDR3 DNA reads as TGTGCCAGCAGGCGGGACAGGGGTCGAACTGAAGCTTTCTTT. Protein: CASRRDRGRTEAFF.

The V and J genes are TRBV3-1 and TRBJ2-2, with TRBD1 matching 8 bases. This CDR3 has 13 residues. Looked up from germline, CDR1 is LGHDT and CDR2 is YNNKEL (reference sequence). V trimming: 9 bases; J trimming: 0 bases; junction bases outside the gene matches: 0. CDR3 sequence (DNA): TGTGCCAGACAGGGGGCGAACACCGGGGAGCTGTTTTTT. Protein sequence: CARQGANTGELFF.

V is TRBV5-1 and J is TRBJ2-1; D uncertain. The CDR3 extends over 17 amino acids. Trimming removed 2 bases at V and 0 bases at J, with 15 bases between. CDR1 is SGHRS, CDR2 YFSETQ, per germline. The DNA for the CDR3 is TGCGCCAGCAGCTTACCGCCCGGAAGGGCCTCCTACAATGAGCAGTTCTTC. Encoded protein: CASSLPPGRASYNEQFF. The full variable domain, in which reference TRBV5-1 and TRBJ2-1 provide the parts outside the CDR3, is KAGVTQTPRYLIKTRGQQVTLSCSPISGHRSVSWYQQTPGQGLQFLFEYFSETQRNKGNFPGRFSGRQFSNSRSEMNVSTLELGDSALYLCASSLPPGRASYNEQFFGPGTRLTVL.

The rearrangement links TRBV20-1 to TRBJ1-5; D is undetermined. The V gene's germline CDR1 is DFQATT and CDR2 SNEGSKA (reference sequence). V was cut by 3 bases and J by 2 bases, with 17 bases left in between. The CDR3 consists of 16 residues. The CDR3 DNA reads TGCAGTGCTAGTCGGGCAGACTTCCCTCGCAATCAGCCCCAGCATTTT. It is translated as CSASRADFPRNQPQHF.

This clonotype was seen only a few times. V usage is TRBV12-3 or TRBV12-4 and J usage is TRBJ2-7; 10 nucleotides line up with TRBD2. V lost 2 bases, J lost 2 bases, and 3 bases stayed unmatched. This CDR3 is 15 amino acids long. CDR3 sequence (DNA): TGTGCCAGCAGTTTATGGACTAGCGGTCCCTACGAGCAGTACTTC. Amino acids: CASSLWTSGPYEQYF.

This clonotype was seen more than once but under ten times. The chain joins TRBV2 to TRBJ2-3; 7 bases map to TRBD2. J gave up 1 base and V 7 bases, and 11 bases lay outside the gene matches. Germline V gene lookup returns CDR1 SNHLY and CDR2 FYNNEI. The CDR3 has 16 amino acids. The CDR3: CASKWSAGVRTDTQYF. The CDR3 DNA follows: TGTGCCAGCAAGTGGTCTGCGGGAGTTCGCACAGATACGCAGTATTTT.

The V call is TRBV14, the J call TRBJ2-2; 8 bases agree with TRBD1. V dropped 7 bases and J dropped 3; count of bases not matched to a gene: 4. Germline CDR1 reads SGHDN; CDR2 reads FVKESK. The CDR3 loop spans 14 amino acids. CDR3 sequence reads: CASTATGDTGELFF. The CDR3 coding sequence is TGTGCCAGCACCGCGACAGGGGACACCGGGGAGCTGTTTTTT.

This clonotype was recorded once. The chain links TRBV19 to TRBJ2-1; 7 bases are a match to TRBD2. The CDR3 is 16 amino acids. V trimming: 5 bases; J trimming: 0 bases; junction bases outside the gene matches: 7. The germline CDR1 and CDR2 sequences are LNHDA and SQIVND (reference sequence). The CDR3 DNA reads as TGTGCCAGTAGTCTCCCAAGCGGGACCTCCTACAATGAGCAGTTCTTC. This sequence encodes CASSLPSGTSYNEQFF. The whole variable domain, filled in from reference TRBV19 and TRBJ2-1, reads DGGITQSPKYLFRKEGQNVTLSCEQNLNHDAMYWYRQDPGQGLRLIYYSQIVNDFQKGDIAEGYSVSREKKESFPLTVTSAQKNPTAFYLCASSLPSGTSYNEQFFGPGTRLTVL.

This clonotype was seen a single time. V usage is TRBV15 and J usage is TRBJ1-2, with D unclear. Germline V gives CDR1 LNHNV, CDR2 YYDKDF (reference sequence). The CDR3 is 13 residues long. V was clipped by 9 bases and J by 2 bases, with 13 bases between them. CDR3: CATQERRNYGYTF. CDR3 bases: TGTGCCACGCAGGAGCGGAGGAACTATGGCTACACCTTC.

V is TRBV20-1 and J is TRBJ2-1; 8 bases fit TRBD2. V lost 7 bases, J lost 4 bases, and 3 bases stayed unmatched. CDR3 length: 12 residues. The V gene's germline CDR1 is DFQATT and CDR2 SNEGSKA (reference sequence). The CDR3 here is CSGREVYNEQFF. The CDR3 DNA reads TGCAGTGGGCGGGAGGTTTACAATGAGCAGTTCTTC.

This sequence joins TRBV3-1 and TRBJ2-5, with D possibly matching TRBD1 (5 bases). Germline assignment: CDR1 LGHDT and CDR2 YNNKEL (reference sequence). The CDR3 contains 18 residues. Trimming left V 1 base short and J 2 bases short, with 20 bases between. CDR3 region: CASSQVFQGGSEQETQYF. Written as DNA, the CDR3 is TGTGCCAGCAGCCAAGTTTTTCAGGGTGGTTCAGAGCAAGAGACCCAGTACTTC.

The J gene is TRBJ2-3, the V gene TRBV3-1, with D perhaps TRBD1 or TRBD2 (5 bases each). Germline values: CDR1 LGHDT, CDR2 YNNKEL (reference sequence). CDR3 length: 16 amino acids. Between the trimmed V and J ends, which lost 1 base and 0 bases, there was a span of 11 bases. The CDR3 DNA reads TGTGCCAGCAGCCAAGGGATGGGACCTAGCACAGATACGCAGTATTTT. It is translated as CASSQGMGPSTDTQYF.

The chain combines TRBV20-1 with TRBJ2-7, with 7 positions matching TRBD2. Looked up from germline, CDR1 is DFQATT and CDR2 is SNEGSKA (reference sequence). The CDR3 spans 16 residues. V trimming: 2 bases; J trimming: 7 bases; junction bases outside the gene matches: 17. The CDR3 nucleotides read TGCAGTGCTAGAATCTCCCCCCTAGCGGTTGTGGGGGAGCAGTACTTC. Translated: CSARISPLAVVGEQYF.

Concerning this clonotype: A clone one base away is much larger, so this may be a read error. CDR3 loop: CASSQFAGPKQYF. Here the CDR3 DNA reads TGTGCCAGCAGCCAATTTGCAGGACCTAAGCAGTACTTC. The chain carries TRBV4-2 and TRBJ2-7; D ambiguous. The CDR3 length is 13 residues. Trimming cost V 2 bases and J 8 bases, with 13 bases left between them. In germline, CDR1 is LGHNA, CDR2 YNFKEQ.

This sequence joins TRBV29-1 and TRBJ1-2; TRBD1 agrees at 11 bases. Losses at the gene ends were 5 bases for V and 8 bases for J; bases not matched to a gene: 4. The germline V gene has CDR1 SQVTM and CDR2 ANQGSEA. The CDR3 spans 12 residues. For the CDR3, the DNA is TGCAGCGTTAGAGGGACAGGGGGAGGCTACACCTTC. Translating it yields CSVRGTGGGYTF.

The chain links TRBV11-2 to TRBJ2-5; tentatively, D is TRBD1 (6 bases). Germline V gene lookup returns CDR1 SGHAT and CDR2 FQNNGV. The CDR3 contains 15 residues. With 5 bases removed from V and 3 bases from J, the gap between germline ends came to 16 bases. CDR3 sequence (DNA): TGTGCCAGCAGCCATTATACAGGGTTCGAAGAGACCCAGTACTTC. It translates to CASSHYTGFEETQYF.